This is a list of T cell receptor beta chains from one sample in a study of blood T cell repertoires in COVID-19. Clones were read by immunoSEQ multiplex PCR, and TCRdb kept only the in-frame ones, dropping some. The sample includes a few hundred thousand clones, about 88% of them seen just once. The sample taken for sequencing was PBMCs or T cells enriched from blood (not recorded which). These TCRs come from a young woman who had been exposed to COVID-19. CDR3s leave out the opening cysteine and the closing phenylalanine or tryptophan.

J,V,CDR3
TRBJ2-7,TRBV6-5,ASSRGQGAYEQY
TRBJ2-3,TRBV7-2,ASSLVRSVTDTQY
TRBJ1-6,TRBV5-1,ASSLAGAGGSPLH
TRBJ2-2,TRBV5-6,ASSLFQNQNTGELF
TRBJ1-2,TRBV5-1,ASSLGDRVGGYT
TRBJ2-2,TRBV6-5,ASSYRRVGIGELF
TRBJ2-1,TRBV7-3,ASSLTGPSARNEQF
TRBJ1-2,TRBV5-1,ASSLTMGQDPYGYT
TRBJ2-1,TRBV28,ASSLPGTYNEQF
TRBJ2-7,TRBV28,ASSYGGPPYEQY
TRBJ2-3,TRBV7-3,ASSLSGSRTDTQY
TRBJ2-2,TRBV5-1,ASSFTGDTGELF
TRBJ2-2,TRBV7-2,AHGTPNTGELF
TRBJ1-2,TRBV10-3,AIGTNSDYGYT
TRBJ2-7,TRBV7-2,ASSSRGGRDYEQY
TRBJ1-1,TRBV10-3,AIGPGGANTEAF
TRBJ2-1,TRBV19,ASRGLAGPTVEQF
TRBJ1-5,TRBV28,ASSLSGQPQH
TRBJ2-1,TRBV7-9,ASSLAVGLAGREQF
TRBJ1-1,TRBV14,ASSRLRHRAAEAF
TRBJ2-3,TRBV9,ASSVGQREGEDTQY
TRBJ2-3,TRBV6-5,ASRRGRAHTDTQY
TRBJ1-5,TRBV10-3,AIRPGQGSNQPQH
TRBJ2-1,TRBV12-3/TRBV12-4,ASSYDSHNEQF
TRBJ2-1,TRBV19,ASMRPSGRGYNEQF
TRBJ2-3,TRBV5-5,ASRLSGLAGVGASTDTQY